The rows below give T cell receptor beta chains drawn from one sample of a study of CD8 T cells in ankylosing spondylitis. TCRdb reanalysed the 5' RACE reads using MiXCR and keeps one entry per CDR3 protein. The sample holds under 950,000 distinct CDR3 sequences, roughly 20% seen once. Sequencing was done on a sample of blood, either unsorted or a sorted T cell fraction (not recorded which). These receptor sequences come from a male donor with ankylosing spondylitis. Both conserved end residues are part of each CDR3. The order of the fields is clone size, V gene, D gene, J gene, CDR3 DNA, CDR3 protein. A D gene is named only where the DNA matches it firmly. Only part of the rows carry a size: once, few, many, or a class if the clone is expanded.

size: few; V: TRBV4-2; D: TRBD2; J: TRBJ2-3; DNA: TGTGCCAGCAGCCAAGGACGGACGGGAGGGCCCACAGATACGCAGTATTTT; CDR3: CASSQGRTGGPTDTQYF
size: few; V: TRBV2; D: TRBD1; J: TRBJ2-6; DNA: TGTGCCATTACGACAGGGGGCGGCTCTGGGGCCAACGTCCTGACTTTC; CDR3: CAITTGGGSGANVLTF
size: NA; V: TRBV5-5; D: NA; J: TRBJ1-5; DNA: TGTGCCAGCAGCTTGGGGGCAGGGACGGGCAATCAGCCCCAGCATTTT; CDR3: CASSLGAGTGNQPQHF
size: NA; V: TRBV29-1; D: NA; J: TRBJ2-1; DNA: TGCAGCGTTGAACTCGGCGGTAATGAGCAGTTCTTC; CDR3: CSVELGGNEQFF
size: NA; V: TRBV5-6; D: NA; J: TRBJ1-5; DNA: TGTGCCAGCAGCTTGTATGGGCAGGCTAATCAGCCCCAGCATTTT; CDR3: CASSLYGQANQPQHF
size: NA; V: TRBV3-1; D: NA; J: TRBJ1-6; DNA: TGTGCCAGCAGCCAAGGGACGTGGGGGACACCCCTCCACTTT; CDR3: CASSQGTWGTPLHF
size: NA; V: TRBV5-1; D: NA; J: TRBJ1-2; DNA: TGCGCCAGCAGCCAGCAGCCGGGAGAAGGCTACACCTTC; CDR3: CASSQQPGEGYTF
size: NA; V: TRBV27; D: TRBD2; J: TRBJ2-1; DNA: TGTGCCAGCAGTACTAGCGGGAGATTCGATGAGCAGTTCTTC; CDR3: CASSTSGRFDEQFF
size: few; V: TRBV11-3; D: NA; J: TRBJ2-1; DNA: TGTGCCAGCAGCCCCATGGTAGCGTCGTACAATGAGCAGTTCTTC; CDR3: CASSPMVASYNEQFF
size: NA; V: TRBV21-1; D: NA; J: TRBJ1-6; DNA: TGTGCCAGCAGCGGCCGGGACAGGTACAATTCACCCCTCCACTTT; CDR3: CASSGRDRYNSPLHF
size: few; V: TRBV27; D: NA; J: TRBJ2-3; DNA: TGTGCCAGCAGTTTACCCCCCGGGGGCACAGATACGCAGTATTTT; CDR3: CASSLPPGGTDTQYF
size: NA; V: TRBV19; D: NA; J: TRBJ1-6; DNA: TGTGCCAGTAGTATCTTATCTCCGACACGGGATAATTCACCCCTCCACTTT; CDR3: CASSILSPTRDNSPLHF
size: NA; V: TRBV6-1; D: TRBD1; J: TRBJ1-2; DNA: TGTGCCAGCAGTCCCGGGACAGGGGGGACCTATGGCTACACCTTC; CDR3: CASSPGTGGTYGYTF
size: few; V: TRBV5-4; D: TRBD1; J: TRBJ1-1; DNA: TGTGCCAGCAGCTTGCCCACAGGGGAATCGGTCTTT; CDR3: CASSLPTGESVF
size: once; V: TRBV13; D: TRBD2; J: TRBJ2-5; DNA: TGTGCCAGCAGCTCGAGGACTAGCGGGAGTCGAGAGACCCAGTACTTC; CDR3: CASSSRTSGSRETQYF
size: few; V: TRBV28; D: NA; J: TRBJ1-5; DNA: TGTGCCAGCAGCCTTTACGGTTCCTTATTTCAGCCCCAGCATTTT; CDR3: CASSLYGSLFQPQHF
size: NA; V: TRBV5-1; D: NA; J: TRBJ2-2; DNA: TGCGCCAGCAGCAATGAGGCGGGGAACACCGGGGAGCTGTTTTTT; CDR3: CASSNEAGNTGELFF
size: NA; V: TRBV20-1; D: TRBD2; J: TRBJ2-1; DNA: TGCAGTGCTAGGAGTAGCGGGGCCAGCAATGAGCAGTTCTTC; CDR3: CSARSSGASNEQFF
size: many; V: TRBV12-3/TRBV12-4; D: NA; J: TRBJ1-2; DNA: TGTGCCAGCAGCCCGCAGTCTAACTATGGCTACACCTTC; CDR3: CASSPQSNYGYTF
size: NA; V: TRBV20-1; D: NA; J: TRBJ1-2; DNA: TGCAGTGCAAGGGTCGACGGCTACACCTTC; CDR3: CSARVDGYTF
size: NA; V: TRBV3-1; D: NA; J: TRBJ1-1; DNA: TGTGCCAGCAGCCAAGATTGGGGGGCCCCGAACACTGAAGCTTTCTTT; CDR3: CASSQDWGAPNTEAFF
size: many; V: TRBV9; D: NA; J: TRBJ2-3; DNA: TGTGCCAGCAGCGGGCCCAGTACAGATACGCAGTATTTT; CDR3: CASSGPSTDTQYF
size: few; V: TRBV5-5; D: NA; J: TRBJ1-1; DNA: TGTGCCAGCAGCCGCGGGGCCCCTGAAGCTTTCTTT; CDR3: CASSRGAPEAFF
size: NA; V: TRBV11-2; D: NA; J: TRBJ2-7; DNA: TGTGCCAGCAGCTTAGTTCAGGGTTCCAACGAGCAGTACTTC; CDR3: CASSLVQGSNEQYF
size: NA; V: TRBV18; D: NA; J: TRBJ1-2; DNA: TGTGCCAGCTCACCCCTCGCAGGGGTGAATGGCTACACCTTC; CDR3: CASSPLAGVNGYTF
size: NA; V: TRBV20-1; D: NA; J: TRBJ2-2; DNA: TGCAGTGCTAGAGATCGACCCCCTGGGGGGGAGCTGTTTTTT; CDR3: CSARDRPPGGELFF
size: NA; V: TRBV10-3; D: TRBD1; J: TRBJ1-1; DNA: TGTGCCATCAGTTCCGGGACAGGGTATTACACTGAAGCTTTCTTT; CDR3: CAISSGTGYYTEAFF